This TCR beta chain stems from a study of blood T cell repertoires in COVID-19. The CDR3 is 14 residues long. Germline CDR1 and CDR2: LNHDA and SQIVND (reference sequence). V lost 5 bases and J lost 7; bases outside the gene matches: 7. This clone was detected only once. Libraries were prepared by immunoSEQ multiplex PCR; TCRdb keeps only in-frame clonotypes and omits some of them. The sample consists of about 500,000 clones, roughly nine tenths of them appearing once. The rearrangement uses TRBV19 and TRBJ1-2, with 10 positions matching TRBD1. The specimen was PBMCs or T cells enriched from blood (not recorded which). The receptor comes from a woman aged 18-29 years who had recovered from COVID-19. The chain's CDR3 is CASSPRDRGLGYTF. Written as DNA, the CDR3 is TGTGCCAGTAGTCCCCGGGACAGGGGTCTTGGCTACACCTTC.